The subject of this entry is one TCR beta chain. CDR1 is SNHLY and CDR2 is FYNNEI in the germline V gene. The CDR3 contains 14 residues. After removal of 10 bases from V and 0 bases from J, the junction contained 8 bases not matched to a gene. Authors' methods: Amplification of reference gene primers provided the estimated nucleated cell counts. The protocol was immunoSEQ multiplex PCR, while the TCRdb copy is restricted to in-frame clones and leaves out a portion. The V and J calls and the clone size are those of that table, but D and trimming were determined from the DNA. The profile covers approximately 81,000 clones, with roughly four fifths appearing a single time and approximately 7.3% taken by the ten largest. This specimen comes from a study of blood T cell repertoires in COVID-19.

Input material: peripheral blood. The gene calls are TRBV2 and TRBJ2-7, with TRBD2 matching 8 bases. The receptor was isolated from a human donor in a cohort sampled during active COVID-19. The CDR3 here is CATRSGGLSYEQYF. The CDR3 DNA sequence: TGTGCCACGCGTTCGGGGGGGCTCTCCTACGAGCAGTACTTC. The full variable domain, in which reference TRBV2 and TRBJ2-7 provide the parts outside the CDR3, is EPEVTQTPSHQVTQMGQEVILRCVPISNHLYFYWYRQILGQKVEFLVSFYNNEISEKSEIFDDQFSVERPDGSNFTLKIRSTKLEDSAMYFCATRSGGLSYEQYFGPGTRLTVT.